This TCR beta chain is drawn from a study of T cells in Graves' hyperthyroidism and ophthalmopathy. Amplification targeted TCR beta CDR3 regions from RNA transcripts. In the first-round RT-PCR of the TCR CDR3, the HTBI primer set was used. TCRdb re-called the multiplex PCR reads through MiXCR, storing one row per CDR3 protein. Of approximately 500,000 distinct CDR3 sequences listed, just over 45% are singletons. This clonotype was detected only a few times. This CDR3 contains 18 residues. Trimming took off 0 bases at V and 8 bases at J, with 21 bases between the two ends. The germline CDR1 and CDR2 sequences are KGHDR and SFDVKD. Stable Graves' hyperthyroidism denoted no ophthalmopathy progression over 18 months. Investigators excluded patients with uncontrolled infection, other autoimmune disease, pregnancy or lactation.

The V gene is TRBV24-1, the J gene TRBJ2-2; either TRBD1 or TRBD2 may supply D (5 bases each). The source of this sequence is a woman younger than 35 with Graves' hyperthyroidism. The sequenced sample was peripheral blood or thyroid tissue (not recorded which). CDR3 DNA: TGTGCCACCAGTGATTTGGGGATTTTGGGACCCCCCGGGGGGGAGCTGTTTTTT. It is translated as CATSDLGILGPPGGELFF.